This is a list of T cell receptor beta chains from one sample in a study of blood T cells in healthy people across ages. A single record per CDR3 protein comes from TCRdb applying MiXCR to the 5' RACE reads. The table has 1.5 million to 1.9 million distinct CDR3 sequences, approximately 39% seen once. Sequenced input: blood. Receptors were obtained from a woman aged 18 to 35 in good health. The CDR3 runs from the conserved cysteine through the conserved F or W. D genes are given only for firm matches. The listing skips clone size in some rows; elsewhere it reads once, few, many or a size class.

j_call: TRBJ1-6; d_call: -; clone_size: once; v_call: TRBV27; cdr3_nt: TGTGCCAGCAGTTTATATGCAGGGAACCCGAATTCACCCCTCCACTTT; cdr3_aa: CASSLYAGNPNSPLHF
j_call: TRBJ2-7; d_call: -; clone_size: many; v_call: TRBV5-1; cdr3_nt: TGTGCCAGCAGCTTAGGGGGATACTACGAGCAGTACTTC; cdr3_aa: CASSLGGYYEQYF
j_call: TRBJ1-1; d_call: TRBD1; clone_size: -; v_call: TRBV10-2; cdr3_nt: TGCGCCAGCAGCGAGCAGGGGGTTGGTGAAGCTTTCTTT; cdr3_aa: CASSEQGVGEAFF
j_call: TRBJ2-3; d_call: -; clone_size: -; v_call: TRBV10-3; cdr3_nt: TGTGCCACCGGACAGTGGCTGGATACGCAGTATTTT; cdr3_aa: CATGQWLDTQYF
j_call: TRBJ2-3; d_call: -; clone_size: -; v_call: TRBV20-1; cdr3_nt: TGCAGTGTTTCAGGGGTGGGCACAGATACGCAGTATTTT; cdr3_aa: CSVSGVGTDTQYF
j_call: TRBJ2-5; d_call: -; clone_size: few; v_call: TRBV29-1; cdr3_nt: TGCAGCACCATTGGACTGGAAGAGACCCAGTACTTC; cdr3_aa: CSTIGLEETQYF
j_call: TRBJ2-5; d_call: -; clone_size: -; v_call: TRBV20-1; cdr3_nt: TGCAGTGCTAGAGATCTGACGAGCGGACAAGAGACCCAGTACTTC; cdr3_aa: CSARDLTSGQETQYF
j_call: TRBJ2-5; d_call: -; clone_size: -; v_call: TRBV7-9; cdr3_nt: TGTGCCAGCAGCCCTATCTACAACCGGTACCAAGAGACCCAGTACTTC; cdr3_aa: CASSPIYNRYQETQYF
j_call: TRBJ1-1; d_call: -; clone_size: few; v_call: TRBV30; cdr3_nt: TGTGCCTGCCAGGGTTTGTGGGCTTTCTTT; cdr3_aa: CACQGLWAFF
j_call: TRBJ2-5; d_call: TRBD1; clone_size: few; v_call: TRBV7-7; cdr3_nt: TGTGCTAGCACCCGTGGACAGGGTTCAGAGACCCAGTACTTC; cdr3_aa: CASTRGQGSETQYF
j_call: TRBJ2-4; d_call: -; clone_size: -; v_call: TRBV4-3; cdr3_nt: TGCGCCAGCAGCCAAGTCAGGTCATTAGCCAAAAACATTCAGTACTTC; cdr3_aa: CASSQVRSLAKNIQYF
j_call: TRBJ2-6; d_call: TRBD2; clone_size: -; v_call: TRBV10-3; cdr3_nt: TGTGCCTCATGGCCGGGACTAGCGGTTTTTGGCTCTGGGGCCAACGTCCTGACTTTC; cdr3_aa: CASWPGLAVFGSGANVLTF
j_call: TRBJ2-5; d_call: -; clone_size: -; v_call: TRBV7-3; cdr3_nt: TGTGCCAGCAGCTTACGTGACACAGTTTCGGAGACCCAGTACTTC; cdr3_aa: CASSLRDTVSETQYF
j_call: TRBJ2-1; d_call: TRBD1; clone_size: -; v_call: TRBV10-3; cdr3_nt: TGTGCCTCCCACTTCTTGGTTCGGGACAGGGCTCCCGGTAACAATGAGCAGTTCTTC; cdr3_aa: CASHFLVRDRAPGNNEQFF
j_call: TRBJ2-7; d_call: TRBD2; clone_size: -; v_call: TRBV12-3/TRBV12-4; cdr3_nt: TGTGCCAGCACCCGAGGACTAGCGGCTACCTACGAGCAGTACTTC; cdr3_aa: CASTRGLAATYEQYF
j_call: TRBJ2-3; d_call: -; clone_size: few; v_call: TRBV20-1; cdr3_nt: TGCAGTGCTAGAAGTTCAGGGCGAGATACGCAGTATTTT; cdr3_aa: CSARSSGRDTQYF
j_call: TRBJ2-7; d_call: -; clone_size: -; v_call: TRBV12-3/TRBV12-4; cdr3_nt: TGTGCCAGCGCTAGTGGGCACATCTACGAGCAGTACTTC; cdr3_aa: CASASGHIYEQYF
j_call: TRBJ2-5; d_call: -; clone_size: few; v_call: TRBV2; cdr3_nt: TGTGCCAGCAGCCCCCGCAACAGACCCGAGACCCAGTACTTC; cdr3_aa: CASSPRNRPETQYF
j_call: TRBJ1-1; d_call: -; clone_size: -; v_call: TRBV20-1; cdr3_nt: TGCAGTGCCAAACCGTTCCGGCTGGGGACTGAAGCTTTCTTT; cdr3_aa: CSAKPFRLGTEAFF
j_call: TRBJ2-1; d_call: TRBD1; clone_size: few; v_call: TRBV28; cdr3_nt: TGTGCCAGCGGTGGGGTGACCGGGACAGGGGGCTACAATGAGCAGTTCTTC; cdr3_aa: CASGGVTGTGGYNEQFF
j_call: TRBJ2-7; d_call: TRBD1; clone_size: -; v_call: TRBV15; cdr3_nt: TGTGCCTCCAGCGGAGGGGACAGGGAAGTGTACGAGAAGTACTTC; cdr3_aa: CASSGGDREVYEKYF
j_call: TRBJ2-2; d_call: TRBD1; clone_size: -; v_call: TRBV12-3/TRBV12-4; cdr3_nt: TGTGCCAGCAGTGCCTTGGGACAGGGGGCTACACGGGGGGAGCTGTTTTTT; cdr3_aa: CASSALGQGATRGELFF
j_call: TRBJ2-3; d_call: -; clone_size: -; v_call: TRBV5-5; cdr3_nt: TGTGCCAGCAGCTTATGGAGCCGTGGCGCAGATACGCAGTATTTT; cdr3_aa: CASSLWSRGADTQYF
j_call: TRBJ2-7; d_call: -; clone_size: once; v_call: TRBV3-1; cdr3_nt: TGTGCCAGCAGCCAAGTAGACGGCCAGCAGTACTTC; cdr3_aa: CASSQVDGQQYF
j_call: TRBJ2-2; d_call: -; clone_size: -; v_call: TRBV7-9; cdr3_nt: TGTGCCACCTTAGGGACGGCACCCGGGGAGCTGTTTTTT; cdr3_aa: CATLGTAPGELFF
j_call: TRBJ1-1; d_call: -; clone_size: few; v_call: TRBV2; cdr3_nt: TGTGCCAGCATGGGGACACAGAACACTGAAGCTTTCTTT; cdr3_aa: CASMGTQNTEAFF
j_call: TRBJ1-2; d_call: -; clone_size: -; v_call: TRBV6-2/TRBV6-3; cdr3_nt: TGTGCCAGCAGCCGCAGGGATCCCTATGGCTACACCTTC; cdr3_aa: CASSRRDPYGYTF
j_call: TRBJ2-3; d_call: TRBD2; clone_size: -; v_call: TRBV28; cdr3_nt: TGTGCCAGCAGCCCGGGACTAGCGGGATGGGCGCAGTATTTT; cdr3_aa: CASSPGLAGWAQYF
j_call: TRBJ2-1; d_call: -; clone_size: -; v_call: TRBV7-9; cdr3_nt: TGTGCCAGCAGCTCCAATAGGGTGGGACTCCCTGACAATGAGCAGTTCTTC; cdr3_aa: CASSSNRVGLPDNEQFF
j_call: TRBJ2-4; d_call: -; clone_size: few; v_call: TRBV20-1; cdr3_nt: TGCAGTGCGAACCCCTCCGGGGCCTTTCTAGCCAAAAACATTCAGTACTTC; cdr3_aa: CSANPSGAFLAKNIQYF
j_call: TRBJ2-7; d_call: -; clone_size: -; v_call: TRBV9; cdr3_nt: TGTGCCAGCAGCCCCCGCGAGGGTTTGTCCTACGAGCAGTACTTC; cdr3_aa: CASSPREGLSYEQYF
j_call: TRBJ2-5; d_call: -; clone_size: -; v_call: TRBV24-1; cdr3_nt: TGTGCCACCAGTGACTCGTACCAAGAGACCCAGTACTTC; cdr3_aa: CATSDSYQETQYF
j_call: TRBJ2-1; d_call: TRBD2; clone_size: -; v_call: TRBV27; cdr3_nt: TGTGCCAGCTCTCGAGGGAGCGGGAGGGGTACCTACAATGAGCAGTTCTTC; cdr3_aa: CASSRGSGRGTYNEQFF
j_call: TRBJ2-1; d_call: -; clone_size: once; v_call: TRBV29-1; cdr3_nt: TGCAGCGTTGGAAGCGCAACCTACGAGCAGTTCTTC; cdr3_aa: CSVGSATYEQFF
j_call: TRBJ2-2; d_call: TRBD1; clone_size: once; v_call: TRBV5-1; cdr3_nt: TGCGCCAGCAGCGCCGGGACAGGGCGGACCGGGGAGCTGTTTTTT; cdr3_aa: CASSAGTGRTGELFF
j_call: TRBJ1-2; d_call: -; clone_size: few; v_call: TRBV2; cdr3_nt: TGTGCCAGCAGTGAAGGCAGGGTATGGTATGGCTACACCTTC; cdr3_aa: CASSEGRVWYGYTF
j_call: TRBJ1-5; d_call: -; clone_size: -; v_call: TRBV21-1; cdr3_nt: TGTGCCAGCAGCAAAATCGCGGATAGCAATCAGCCCCAGCATTTT; cdr3_aa: CASSKIADSNQPQHF
j_call: TRBJ1-5; d_call: -; clone_size: few; v_call: TRBV30; cdr3_nt: TGTGCCTGGTCGGGGCTGAGCAATCAGCCCCAGCATTTT; cdr3_aa: CAWSGLSNQPQHF
j_call: TRBJ2-7; d_call: -; clone_size: -; v_call: TRBV13; cdr3_nt: TGTGCCTGCAGACCGATCGTGGGGAAGGTAAACTACGAGCAGTACTTC; cdr3_aa: CACRPIVGKVNYEQYF
j_call: TRBJ2-1; d_call: -; clone_size: -; v_call: TRBV20-1; cdr3_nt: TGCAGTGCTAGGGAGCCCCTTAGCTCCTACAATGAGCAGTTCTTC; cdr3_aa: CSAREPLSSYNEQFF
j_call: TRBJ1-1; d_call: -; clone_size: few; v_call: TRBV6-1; cdr3_nt: TGTGCCAGCAGGACGGGACGGTTGAACACTGAAGCTTTCTTT; cdr3_aa: CASRTGRLNTEAFF
j_call: TRBJ2-5; d_call: -; clone_size: -; v_call: TRBV3-1; cdr3_nt: TGTGCCAGCAGCAGTAGCCCAGATAAAGAGACCCAGTACTTC; cdr3_aa: CASSSSPDKETQYF
j_call: TRBJ2-2; d_call: -; clone_size: -; v_call: TRBV25-1; cdr3_nt: TGTGCCAGCATTGGGGGCGGGGGGAACACCGGGGAGCTGTTTTTT; cdr3_aa: CASIGGGGNTGELFF
j_call: TRBJ2-3; d_call: TRBD2; clone_size: few; v_call: TRBV6-2/TRBV6-3; cdr3_nt: TGTGCCAGCACACACGGGGGGGTCAGAGATACGCAGTATTTT; cdr3_aa: CASTHGGVRDTQYF
j_call: TRBJ2-3; d_call: -; clone_size: few; v_call: TRBV7-2; cdr3_nt: TGTGCCAGCAGCCCAAGACCCGGGGCAGATACGCAGTATTTT; cdr3_aa: CASSPRPGADTQYF
j_call: TRBJ1-2; d_call: TRBD1; clone_size: -; v_call: TRBV20-1; cdr3_nt: TGCAGTGCGGATCATCAGGGGGCGCGTCGTGGCTACACCTTC; cdr3_aa: CSADHQGARRGYTF
j_call: TRBJ1-1; d_call: -; clone_size: -; v_call: TRBV28; cdr3_nt: TGTGCCAGCAGTCCCCCTCACAGAAGGGACACTGAAGCTTTCTTT; cdr3_aa: CASSPPHRRDTEAFF
j_call: TRBJ1-2; d_call: TRBD1; clone_size: few; v_call: TRBV29-1; cdr3_nt: TGCAGCGTTGAAGGTAGGACAGGCTATGGCTACACCTTC; cdr3_aa: CSVEGRTGYGYTF
j_call: TRBJ2-6; d_call: -; clone_size: -; v_call: TRBV29-1; cdr3_nt: TGCAGCGTCCGAGGACAGCTTCTCTCCGGGGCCAACGCCCTGACTTTC; cdr3_aa: CSVRGQLLSGANALTF
j_call: TRBJ2-7; d_call: -; clone_size: -; v_call: TRBV6-2/TRBV6-3; cdr3_nt: TGTGCCAGCAGTTATCACGCATCCTACGAGCAGTACTTC; cdr3_aa: CASSYHASYEQYF